This entry features one T cell receptor (beta chain) sequence. These data belong to a study of control samples from healthy donors and cancer patients. Germline CDR1 reads SGHAT; CDR2 reads FQNNGV. The CDR3 runs 17 residues. Deletions cut 4 bases from V and 2 bases from J, with 19 bases between. Data came from immunoSEQ multiplex PCR; TCRdb stores just in-frame clones and leaves some out. Of more than 85,000 clones detected, approximately 90% appear once; the ten largest clones hold about 4.7%. The sequence derives from a human donor in good health. The donor label of this sample is uncertain. The rearrangement links TRBV11-2 to TRBJ2-3; perhaps D is TRBD1 or TRBD2 (5 bases each). Input material: blood. The CDR3 DNA reads as TGTGCCAGCAGCTCAGATTCCCGGCGAGGGGCCACAGATACGCAGTATTTT. It encodes CASSSDSRRGATDTQYF.